This is a list of T cell receptor beta chains from one sample in a study of post-analysis software for immune sequencing data. TCRdb processed the PCR reads anew with MiXCR; each CDR3 protein has one entry. The sample has 750,000 to 950,000 distinct CDR3 sequences, roughly 50% seen once. Sequencing was done on a sample of blood. The receptors here all came from a girl under 18 with multiple sclerosis. CDR3s include the opening cysteine and the closing phenylalanine or tryptophan. The order of the fields is CDR3 length, J gene, V gene, CDR3 protein.

14 | TRBJ2-1 | TRBV5-1 | CASSPDGYYNEQFF
14 | TRBJ2-1 | TRBV7-2 | CASSPRRIENEQFF
14 | TRBJ1-5 | TRBV12-3/TRBV12-4 | CASSLARPPEPLHF
12 | TRBJ2-5 | TRBV12-3/TRBV12-4 | CASGAFGETQYF
13 | TRBJ1-5 | TRBV7-9 | CASTRDINQPQHF
14 | TRBJ1-4 | TRBV20-1 | CSAREGTVGEKLFF
19 | TRBJ2-1 | TRBV12-3/TRBV12-4 | CASSLALVVARGRDNEQFF
14 | . | TRBV7-2 | CASSWRLAGVEQYF
14 | TRBJ2-5 | TRBV7-2 | CASSDSGTQETQYF
11 | TRBJ2-1 | TRBV20-1 | CSAYRENEQFF
13 | TRBJ2-1 | TRBV12-3/TRBV12-4 | CANNRLAGNEQFF
14 | TRBJ1-1 | TRBV12-3/TRBV12-4 | CASSSGTTTGSAFF
16 | TRBJ2-4 | TRBV27 | CASSLHGAGARNIQYF
16 | TRBJ2-1 | TRBV5-6 | CASRLTSGSRYNEQFF
13 | TRBJ2-1 | TRBV12-3/TRBV12-4 | CASSKSSYNEQFF
13 | TRBJ2-7 | TRBV7-9 | CASSSPGSYEQYF
14 | TRBJ2-7 | TRBV29-1 | CSVGGHPSSYEQYF
13 | TRBJ2-5 | TRBV5-1 | CASEKGAGETQYF
18 | TRBJ2-3 | TRBV7-6 | CASSLALGRRRDTDTQYF
12 | TRBJ1-2 | TRBV5-6 | CASSAGLGGYTF
15 | TRBJ1-5 | TRBV20-1 | CSARDPLHSNQPQHF
15 | TRBJ2-5 | TRBV24-1 | CATSEGVRNQETQYF
15 | TRBJ1-1 | TRBV25-1 | CASSEARTGRAEAFF
16 | TRBJ1-1 | TRBV5-1 | CASSLGVRAENTEAFF
16 | TRBJ2-5 | TRBV9 | CASSVSGISQGVTQYF
13 | TRBJ1-2 | TRBV7-3 | CASSPDGRYGYTF
13 | TRBJ1-1 | TRBV7-3 | CASSGGAVTEAFF
11 | TRBJ1-1 | TRBV29-1 | CSGGTNTEAFF
15 | TRBJ2-3 | TRBV20-1 | CSALLAQEVGDTQYF
18 | TRBJ2-6 | TRBV12-3/TRBV12-4 | CASRSPRIWATGANVLTF
14 | TRBJ1-2 | TRBV20-1 | CSARGQGNPYGYTF
14 | TRBJ2-5 | TRBV7-2 | CASSQNRGQETQYF
18 | TRBJ1-2 | TRBV7-6 | CASSPTEDRVVDNYGYTF
15 | TRBJ2-5 | TRBV29-1 | CSASDLAGAWETQYF
17 | TRBJ2-5 | TRBV27 | CASSPLAVAGGRETQYF
14 | TRBJ2-5 | TRBV29-1 | CSVDVTGKGETQYF
18 | TRBJ2-6 | TRBV6-5 | CASSYSWLANSGANVLTF
15 | TRBJ1-6 | TRBV2 | CASKRPDRGPSPLHF
12 | TRBJ1-2 | TRBV29-1 | CSVGPTDYGYTF
13 | TRBJ2-1 | TRBV20-1 | CSASGSSYNEQFF
14 | TRBJ1-1 | TRBV20-1 | CSALRQPKNTEAFF
17 | TRBJ2-7 | TRBV28 | CASSPSGRPRSSYEQYF
15 | TRBJ2-7 | TRBV5-1 | CASSLDGQKTYEQYF
12 | TRBJ1-2 | TRBV29-1 | CSVVSLSSGYTF
15 | TRBJ2-4 | TRBV9 | CASSGGQGRQNIQYF
14 | TRBJ2-1 | TRBV20-1 | CSASAGGPNNEQFF
14 | TRBJ2-3 | TRBV3-1 | CASSHSGPHDTQYF
17 | TRBJ2-3 | TRBV27 | CASSSPSTSGGTDTQYF
15 | TRBJ2-1 | TRBV6-4 | CASSEGRAGFGEQFF
16 | TRBJ2-5 | TRBV6-1 | CASSEKGAGPTVAQYF
13 | TRBJ1-1 | TRBV4-1 | CATQLEEDTEAFF
18 | TRBJ2-3 | TRBV15 | CATSRVRHRLAAADTQYF
14 | TRBJ2-7 | TRBV29-1 | CSVRGLAGDYEQYF
14 | TRBJ2-3 | TRBV7-9 | CASSPGTLTDTQYF
14 | TRBJ2-7 | TRBV29-1 | CSVEVPRPRYEQYF